The 4 T cell receptor beta chains below all came from one sample that was sequenced in a study of technical replicates of blood from a handful of donors. Generated by immunoSEQ multiplex PCR, the TCRdb table keeps only in-frame clones and is missing some. The repertoire has more than 65,000 clones, 90% to 95% of them found once; the top ten carry 0.25% to 0.3%. The sequenced sample consisted of T cells isolated from PBMCs. These receptors were collected from a human donor in good health.

The chain links TRBV6-1 to TRBJ2-7; D gene unclear. This CDR3 spans 14 amino acids. V lost 3 bases to trimming and J lost 5 bases, with 14 bases between them. Germline V gene data show CDR1 as MNHNS and CDR2 as SASEGT. In nucleotides, the CDR3 is TGTGCCAGCAGTGAGTTCTTGTCTGTCCACGAGCAGTACTTC. As protein: CASSEFLSVHEQYF.

CDR3 amino acids: CASSLWAGDYEQYF. The CDR3 region has the DNA TGTGCCAGCAGCTTGTGGGCGGGAGACTACGAGCAGTACTTC. The V call is TRBV5-6, the J call TRBJ2-7, with 7 bases aligning to TRBD2. The CDR3 is made up of 14 amino acids. CDR1 and CDR2 from the germline V gene are SGHDT and YYEEEE. Trimming removed 1 base from V and 3 bases from J; junction bases left unmatched: 4.

This rearrangement joins TRBV9 to TRBJ1-1; D gene ambiguous. This CDR3 region has 13 residues. V lost 4 bases, J lost 1 base, and 8 bases lay in between. CDR1 and CDR2 (germline): SGDLS, YYNGEE. Written as DNA, the CDR3 is TGTGCCAGCAGCCCCGGGAGGAACACTGAAGCTTTCTTT. Its translation: CASSPGRNTEAFF.

The CDR3 protein is CASGDSRGDGYTF. The CDR3 coding sequence is TGTGCCAGCGGAGACAGCCGGGGGGATGGCTACACCTTC. The rearrangement joins TRBV27 to TRBJ1-2; TRBD1 is a possible D gene (5 bases). From germline, CDR1 is MNHEY and CDR2 SMNVEV (reference sequence). The CDR3 loop spans 13 amino acids. Trimming removed 8 bases at V and 6 bases at J, with 16 bases between.